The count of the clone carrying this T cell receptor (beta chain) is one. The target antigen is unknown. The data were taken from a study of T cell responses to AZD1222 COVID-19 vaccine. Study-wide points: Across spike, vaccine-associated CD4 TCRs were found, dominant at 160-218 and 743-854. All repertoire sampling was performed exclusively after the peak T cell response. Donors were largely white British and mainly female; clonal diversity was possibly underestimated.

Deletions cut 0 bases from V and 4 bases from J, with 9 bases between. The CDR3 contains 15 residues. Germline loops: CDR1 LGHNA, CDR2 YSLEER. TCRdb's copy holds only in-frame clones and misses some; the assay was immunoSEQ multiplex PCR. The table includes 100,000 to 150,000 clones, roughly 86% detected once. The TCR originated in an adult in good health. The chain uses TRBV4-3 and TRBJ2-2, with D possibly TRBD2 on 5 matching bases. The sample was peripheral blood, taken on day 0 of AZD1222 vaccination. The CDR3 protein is CASSQDSGSTGELFF. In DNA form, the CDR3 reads TGCGCCAGCAGCCAAGATTCGGGAAGCACCGGGGAGCTGTTTTTT.